The 27 T cell receptor beta chains below come from one sample, sequenced in a study of T cells in Graves' hyperthyroidism and ophthalmopathy. Template material for amplifying TCR beta CDR3 regions consisted of RNA transcripts. The study used the HTBI primer set for a first-round RT-PCR of the TCR CDR3. A single record per CDR3 protein comes from TCRdb applying MiXCR to the multiplex PCR reads. The sample yields approximately 710,000 distinct CDR3 sequences, 17% seen once. The sequencing sample was made of blood. These receptors came from a man aged 50-60 years with Graves' hyperthyroidism.

This clonotype was picked up a small number of times. This rearrangement joins TRBV9 to TRBJ2-5; 7 nucleotides agree with TRBD2. The CDR3 has 16 amino acids. Per the germline V gene, CDR1 is SGDLS and CDR2 is YYNGEE. V lost 0 bases to trimming and J lost 5 bases; unmatched junction nucleotides: 10. The chain's CDR3 is CASSVAGASGGETQYF. The CDR3 DNA is TGTGCCAGCAGCGTAGCTGGGGCTAGCGGTGGGGAGACCCAGTACTTC.

Ten or more counts support this clonotype. The V gene is TRBV19, the J gene TRBJ2-1; D remains ambiguous. CDR1 is LNHDA and CDR2 is SQIVND in the germline V gene (reference sequence). Trimming removed 4 bases at V and 5 bases at J, with 9 bases between. The length of the CDR3 is 13 residues. CDR3 protein: CASSTGGNNEQFF. In DNA, the CDR3 is TGTGCCAGTAGTACCGGTGGTAACAATGAGCAGTTCTTC.

As regards this clonotype: One junction end disagrees with the germline gene, perhaps due to a read error. The chain is built from TRBV6-1 and TRBJ1-6; a possible D gene is TRBD1 (6 bases). The length of the CDR3 is 13 residues. Germline lookup yields CDR1 MNHNS and CDR2 SASEGT. This CDR3 reads CASRTVMDSPHHF. In nucleotides, the CDR3 is TGTGCCAGCCGGACAGTCATGGATTCACCCCACCACTTT.

The chain recombines TRBV29-1 with TRBJ2-1, with 10 bases identical to TRBD2. V lost 7 bases and J lost 6; bases outside the gene matches: 9. The germline V gene encodes CDR1 SQVTM and CDR2 ANQGSEA. The CDR3 covers 14 residues. CDR3 loop: CSGSSGSNCNEQFF. CDR3 sequence (DNA): TGCAGCGGATCTAGCGGGAGTAACTGCAATGAGCAGTTCTTC.

The rearrangement uses TRBV12-3 or TRBV12-4 and TRBJ1-1, with TRBD1 matching over 9 bases. Trimming at V came to 6 bases and at J to 0 bases, leaving 8 bases not matched to a gene. The CDR3 consists of 16 residues. The CDR3, as DNA: TGTGCCAGCAGGGACCGGGACAGGGTCATGAACACTGAAGCTTTCTTT. This codes for CASRDRDRVMNTEAFF.

In its sample, this clonotype was seen many times. The chain links TRBV11-2 to TRBJ2-7, with TRBD1 matching over 7 bases. Germline CDR1 and CDR2: SGHAT and FQNNGV. The CDR3 has 14 residues. Trimming took 1 base from V and 3 from J; bases not matched to a gene: 3. The CDR3 DNA is TGTGCCAGCAGCTTAGTGGGACAGCGCTACGAGCAGTACTTC. Protein: CASSLVGQRYEQYF.

This sequence joins TRBV20-1 and TRBJ2-1; the match to TRBD2 covers 7 bases. The CDR3 has 14 residues. Trimming cost V 0 bases and J 3 bases; bases outside gene matches: 2. CDR1 and CDR2 (germline): DFQATT, SNEGSKA (reference sequence). As DNA, the CDR3 is TGCAGTGCTAGAGATCGGGACTACTACAATGAGCAGTTCTTC. As protein: CSARDRDYYNEQFF.

This clonotype was observed many times. This chain uses TRBV2 with TRBJ2-7, with a tentative D call TRBD1 (5 bases). This CDR3 spans 17 amino acids. Trimming removed 2 bases from V and 0 bases from J, with 17 bases in between. Germline V gene lookup returns CDR1 SNHLY and CDR2 FYNNEI. Here the CDR3 reads CASSEQPDTSSSYEQYF. The DNA for the CDR3 is TGTGCCAGCAGTGAACAGCCGGACACCTCAAGCTCCTACGAGCAGTACTTC.

This chain connects TRBV2 to TRBJ1-4, with 7 positions matching TRBD1. Per the germline V gene, CDR1 is SNHLY and CDR2 is FYNNEI. J was trimmed by 3 bases and V by 7 bases; bases with no gene match: 2. The CDR3 is 13 amino acids. CDR3: CASTGTANEKLFF. In nucleotides, the CDR3 is TGTGCCAGCACCGGGACAGCTAATGAAAAACTGTTTTTT. The variable domain in full, with the rest retrieved from reference TRBV2 and TRBJ1-4, is EPEVTQTPSHQVTQMGQEVILRCVPISNHLYFYWYRQILGQKVEFLVSFYNNEISEKSEIFDDQFSVERPDGSNFTLKIRSTKLEDSAMYFCASTGTANEKLFFGSGTQLSVL.

The chain employs TRBV5-1 and TRBJ2-1; 14 bases are a match to TRBD2. V lost 2 bases and J lost 0; bases outside the gene matches: 7. Per germline, CDR1 SGHRS and CDR2 YFSETQ. The CDR3 spans 19 residues. Here the CDR3 DNA reads TGCGCCAGCAGCTTTGGACTAGCGGGAGGCCCGAGCTCCTACAATGAGCAGTTCTTC. Protein: CASSFGLAGGPSSYNEQFF.

This clonotype was observed at least ten times. The chain has TRBV10-3 and TRBJ1-2; the match to TRBD1 covers 8 bases. V gave up 6 bases and J gave up 1 base; unmatched junction bases: 7. Per germline, CDR1 ENHRY and CDR2 SYGVKD. CDR3 length: 15 residues. This chain's CDR3 is CAIRGQAQGNYGYTF. In DNA form, the CDR3 reads TGTGCCATCAGGGGACAGGCCCAAGGTAACTATGGCTACACCTTC.

The genes are TRBV19 and TRBJ1-5; 8 bases align to TRBD1. The J segment lost 0 bases and the V segment lost 8 bases, leaving 21 bases of the junction unmatched. Germline CDR1 reads LNHDA; CDR2 reads SQIVND (reference sequence). CDR3 length: 20 amino acids. The CDR3, as DNA: TGTGCCAGTGGGAGACCAACCGGGACAGGAGGGGCTTATAGCAATCAGCCCCAGCATTTT. It translates to CASGRPTGTGGAYSNQPQHF.

This clonotype occurred a few times. V and J are TRBV24-1 and TRBJ2-7; D possibly corresponds to TRBD2 (6 bases). CDR1 is KGHDR, CDR2 SFDVKD, per germline. The CDR3 sequence is 15 residues long. The V end was cut by 5 bases, the J end by 2 bases, with 15 bases between. The CDR3 bases are TGTGCCACCAGTGCCGATTGGGGGGTTGCCTACGAGCAGTACTTC. Residues: CATSADWGVAYEQYF.

In this sample, this clonotype turned up many times. The J gene is TRBJ2-1, the V gene TRBV12-3 or TRBV12-4; TRBD2 agrees at 9 bases. With V trimmed by 8 bases and J by 4 bases, 3 bases remained unmatched. This CDR3 has 13 residues. CDR3: CASLLAGYNEQFF. The DNA for the CDR3 is TGTGCCAGCCTCCTAGCGGGGTACAATGAGCAGTTCTTC.

This clonotype has just a few counts. The chain combines TRBV5-6 with TRBJ2-2; D uncertain. V was clipped by 0 bases and J by 7 bases, with 16 bases between them. From germline, CDR1 is SGHDT and CDR2 YYEEEE. The length of the CDR3 is 16 residues. The CDR3 loop reads CASSLVEQTSFGELFF. The CDR3 bases are TGTGCCAGCAGCTTGGTTGAGCAGACCTCTTTCGGGGAGCTGTTTTTT.

The rearrangement joins TRBV29-1 to TRBJ2-1; 9 positions agree with TRBD2. The junction had 13 bases not matched to a gene; V was cut back by 6 bases and J by 7 bases. Germline CDR1 is SQVTM and CDR2 is ANQGSEA. CDR3 length: 15 residues. The CDR3 is CSVSEGAGGPNEQFF. As DNA, the CDR3 is TGCAGCGTGAGCGAAGGCGCGGGAGGGCCTAATGAGCAGTTCTTC.

In this sample, this clonotype turned up a few times. The chain has TRBV30 and TRBJ1-5; 7 bases align to TRBD1. The CDR3 runs to 13 residues. Germline CDR1 GTSNPN, CDR2 SVGIG (reference sequence). Losses at the gene ends were 8 bases for V and 0 bases for J; bases not matched to a gene: 4. CDR3 in DNA: TGTGCCGGGGGACAGTATAGCAATCAGCCCCAGCATTTT. Encoded protein: CAGGQYSNQPQHF.

Concerning this clonotype itself: One base away lies a much larger clone, so this may be a sequencing read error. The rearrangement uses TRBV12-3 or TRBV12-4 and TRBJ1-5; the match to TRBD1 covers 8 bases. This CDR3 has 14 amino acids. The junction had 6 bases not matched to a gene; V was cut back by 3 bases and J by 8 bases. CDR3 loop: CASSFTGGFEPQHF. In nucleotides, the CDR3 is TGTGCCAGCAGTTTTACAGGGGGATTTGAGCCCCAGCATTTT.

This clonotype was seen at least ten times. The CDR3 loop is CASSLYGPKTEAFF. Here the CDR3 DNA reads TGTGCCAGCAGTTTATACGGGCCGAAAACTGAAGCTTTCTTT. The V call is TRBV28, the J call TRBJ1-1; D unresolved. The CDR3 runs to 14 residues. CDR1 is MDHEN, CDR2 SYDVKM, per germline. V shed 1 base and J shed 5 bases, with 11 bases lying between them.

V and J are TRBV18 and TRBJ1-5; 11 positions agree with TRBD1. CDR1 and CDR2 (germline): KGHSH, LQKENI. The CDR3 loop spans 16 amino acids. With V trimmed by 3 bases and J by 7 bases, 8 bases remained unmatched. CDR3 loop: CASSPLGTGGKQPQHF. DNA of the CDR3: TGTGCCAGCTCACCCCTCGGGACAGGGGGAAAACAGCCCCAGCATTTT.

On this clonotype: With a much larger clone just one base away, this may be a read error. The chain recombines TRBV20-1 with TRBJ2-5; D possibly corresponds to TRBD2 (6 bases). Trimming cost V 3 bases and J 0 bases, with 14 bases left between them. Germline V CDR1 and CDR2: DFQATT, SNEGSKA (reference sequence). The CDR3 is made up of 15 amino acids. CDR3: CSARSVRENQETQYF. The CDR3 nucleotides are TGCAGTGCTAGGAGTGTCCGGGAGAACCAAGAGACCCAGTACTTC.

The table lists this clonotype with a few counts. V is TRBV9 and J is TRBJ2-5, with D maybe TRBD1 (6 bases). Per germline, CDR1 SGDLS and CDR2 YYNGEE. The CDR3 covers 15 residues. Trimming removed 4 bases at V and 4 bases at J, with 17 bases between. DNA for the CDR3: TGTGCCAGCAGCCCAGGCAGGGGCCGAGGAGAGACCCAGTACTTC. Translation: CASSPGRGRGETQYF.

V is TRBV11-3 and J is TRBJ2-1; no clear D. Germline CDR1 is SGHNT and CDR2 is YENEEA. CDR3 size: 16 residues. Deletions cut 5 bases from V and 0 bases from J, with 14 bases between. The CDR3 loop is CASSGVSRHSYNEQFF. CDR3 nucleotides: TGTGCCAGCAGCGGAGTGAGTCGCCACTCCTACAATGAGCAGTTCTTC. Complete variable domain (other parts from reference TRBV11-3 and TRBJ2-1): EAGVVQSPRYKIIEKKQPVAFWCNPISGHNTLYWYLQNLGQGPELLIRYENEEAVDDSQLPKDRFSAERLKGVDSTLKIQPAELGDSAVYLCASSGVSRHSYNEQFFGPGTRLTVL.

This clonotype appeared many times. The rearrangement links TRBV7-2 to TRBJ2-5, with 9 bases identical to TRBD1. CDR1 and CDR2 from the germline V gene are SGHTA and FQGNSA. J gave up 1 base and V 2 bases, and 8 bases lay outside the gene matches. The CDR3 runs to 17 residues. CDR3 in amino acids: CASSLPRTGDFQETQYF. CDR3 DNA sequence: TGTGCCAGCAGCTTACCCAGGACAGGGGACTTCCAAGAGACCCAGTACTTC.

This clonotype has more than one count but fewer than ten. The CDR3 sequence: CASSSRDITYEQYF. CDR3 in DNA: TGTGCCAGCAGTTCTAGGGACATCACCTACGAGCAGTACTTC. V usage is TRBV27 and J usage is TRBJ2-7; the D gene is possibly TRBD1 (6 bases). The CDR3 is made up of 14 amino acids. With 4 bases removed from V and 2 bases from J, the gap between germline ends came to 12 bases. Germline V lookup: CDR1 MNHEY, CDR2 SMNVEV (reference sequence).

Ten or more counts support this clonotype. In nucleotides, the CDR3 is TGCGCCAGCAGCGAAGGACAGGGAGCTACCTACGAGCAGTACTTC. It translates to CASSEGQGATYEQYF. The gene calls are TRBV5-1 and TRBJ2-7, with 8 bases aligning to TRBD1. Germline CDR1 and CDR2: SGHRS and YFSETQ. V dropped 4 bases and J dropped 2; count of bases not matched to a gene: 8. The CDR3 consists of 15 residues.

This clonotype was found many times. The rearrangement links TRBV6-2 or TRBV6-3 to TRBJ2-7, with a weak D call TRBD2 (6 bases). CDR1 and CDR2 from the germline V gene are MNHEY and SVGEGT. The CDR3 contains 14 residues. The V gene lost 7 bases and the J gene lost 0 bases, with 13 bases spanning the gap. The CDR3 region is CASTSRESSYEQYF. The DNA of the CDR3 is TGTGCCAGCACTTCGCGGGAAAGCTCCTACGAGCAGTACTTC.